These T cell receptor beta chains were read from a single sample in a study of beta chain features in type 1 diabetes. The assay was immunoSEQ multiplex PCR, and TCRdb's table has in-frame clones only and misses some. The sample holds a few hundred thousand clones, roughly 13% seen once. The source material was naive CD4+ T cells from blood. Every receptor here comes from a woman between 18 and 29 years old with type 1 diabetes. Both conserved end residues are part of each CDR3. A D gene is named only where the DNA matches it firmly. Size is stated for part of the rows, as once, few or many counts, or as a class when the clone is expanded.

v_gene: TRBV5-1
d_gene: TRBD2
j_gene: TRBJ2-2
abundance: few
len: 15
CDR3nt: TGCGCCAGCAGCGCCGGGACTAGCGCCACCGGGGAGCTGTTTTTT
CDR3aa: CASSAGTSATGELFF

v_gene: TRBV30
d_gene: TRBD2
j_gene: TRBJ2-7
abundance: -
len: 14
CDR3nt: TGTGCCTGGAGCCTAGCGGGAGCCCACTACGAGCAGTACTTC
CDR3aa: CAWSLAGAHYEQYF

v_gene: TRBV7-2
d_gene: -
j_gene: TRBJ2-3
abundance: -
len: 13
CDR3nt: TGTGCCAGCAGTGGGACTTTCACAGATACGCAGTATTTT
CDR3aa: CASSGTFTDTQYF

v_gene: TRBV28
d_gene: -
j_gene: TRBJ2-1
abundance: -
len: 17
CDR3nt: TGTGCCAGCAAGGGGGCGGGAGGACCGAGCTCCTACAATGAGCAGTTCTTC
CDR3aa: CASKGAGGPSSYNEQFF

v_gene: TRBV21-1
d_gene: -
j_gene: TRBJ2-7
abundance: few
len: 15
CDR3nt: TGTGCCAGCAGCAAAGACGCTAGCGCATTCTACGAGCAGTACTTC
CDR3aa: CASSKDASAFYEQYF

v_gene: TRBV11-3
d_gene: TRBD2
j_gene: TRBJ2-1
abundance: -
len: 18
CDR3nt: TGTGCCAGCAGCTTAGAAAGGACTAGCGGGAGCGCCGGCAATGAGCAGTTCTTC
CDR3aa: CASSLERTSGSAGNEQFF

v_gene: TRBV5-4
d_gene: TRBD2
j_gene: TRBJ2-1
abundance: -
len: 15
CDR3nt: TGTGCCAGCAGCCCGGGACTAGCGGGATACAATGAGCAGTTCTTC
CDR3aa: CASSPGLAGYNEQFF

v_gene: TRBV28
d_gene: TRBD2
j_gene: TRBJ2-3
abundance: few
len: 14
CDR3nt: TGTGCCAGCAGTGAGCTAAGCGGGAGTGATACGCAGTATTTT
CDR3aa: CASSELSGSDTQYF

v_gene: TRBV30
d_gene: -
j_gene: TRBJ2-7
abundance: few
len: 12
CDR3nt: TGTGCCTGGAGTGTATCGGGCTACGAGCAGTACTTC
CDR3aa: CAWSVSGYEQYF

v_gene: TRBV18
d_gene: -
j_gene: TRBJ1-4
abundance: -
len: 15
CDR3nt: TGTGCCAGCTCCCCCGACAGGATTGATAATGAAAAACTGTTTTTT
CDR3aa: CASSPDRIDNEKLFF

v_gene: TRBV2
d_gene: -
j_gene: TRBJ2-2
abundance: few
len: 12
CDR3nt: TGTGCCAGCAGTGTGGGGCCCGGGGAGCTGTTTTTT
CDR3aa: CASSVGPGELFF

v_gene: TRBV9
d_gene: -
j_gene: TRBJ1-3
abundance: few
len: 15
CDR3nt: TGTGCCAGCAGCGTAGCGGGGGGCCCTGGAAACACCATATATTTT
CDR3aa: CASSVAGGPGNTIYF

v_gene: TRBV19
d_gene: TRBD2
j_gene: TRBJ2-3
abundance: few
len: 14
CDR3nt: TGTGCCAGTAGTATGAAAGGGAGGGCAGATACGCAGTATTTT
CDR3aa: CASSMKGRADTQYF

v_gene: TRBV30
d_gene: -
j_gene: TRBJ2-3
abundance: -
len: 13
CDR3nt: TGTGCCTGGAGTGGGGGGGTCGGCGATACGCAGTATTTT
CDR3aa: CAWSGGVGDTQYF

v_gene: TRBV5-5
d_gene: -
j_gene: TRBJ2-7
abundance: -
len: 14
CDR3nt: TGTGCCAGCAGCTATACAGGGAACGGCTACGAGCAGTACTTC
CDR3aa: CASSYTGNGYEQYF

v_gene: TRBV29-1
d_gene: TRBD1
j_gene: TRBJ1-1
abundance: -
len: 12
CDR3nt: TGCAGCGTGGACAGGGGCGGCACTGAAGCTTTCTTT
CDR3aa: CSVDRGGTEAFF

v_gene: TRBV4-3
d_gene: -
j_gene: TRBJ2-3
abundance: -
len: 16
CDR3nt: TGCGCCAGCAGCCAATTCGGGGGACCCGGGGCAGATACGCAGTATTTT
CDR3aa: CASSQFGGPGADTQYF

v_gene: TRBV5-1
d_gene: TRBD2
j_gene: TRBJ2-3
abundance: -
len: 14
CDR3nt: TGCGCCAGCAGCATAGCGGGACTCACAGATACGCAGTATTTT
CDR3aa: CASSIAGLTDTQYF

v_gene: TRBV29-1
d_gene: -
j_gene: TRBJ2-1
abundance: few
len: 14
CDR3nt: TGCAGCGTGAGGCACAGGCTATCCTACAATGAGCAGTTCTTC
CDR3aa: CSVRHRLSYNEQFF

v_gene: TRBV5-1
d_gene: -
j_gene: TRBJ1-3
abundance: -
len: 14
CDR3nt: TGCGCCAGCAGCTTGGAAGGAGGTGGAAACACCATATATTTT
CDR3aa: CASSLEGGGNTIYF

v_gene: TRBV5-4
d_gene: -
j_gene: TRBJ1-1
abundance: few
len: 17
CDR3nt: TGTGCCAGCAGCCGGCGGTTCGGCACCCGGTGGGACACTGAAGCTTTCTTT
CDR3aa: CASSRRFGTRWDTEAFF

v_gene: TRBV29-1
d_gene: -
j_gene: TRBJ2-1
abundance: many
len: 11
CDR3nt: TGCAGCGTTGCCCCGCGGAATGAGCAGTTCTTC
CDR3aa: CSVAPRNEQFF

v_gene: TRBV6-6
d_gene: TRBD2
j_gene: TRBJ2-1
abundance: -
len: 16
CDR3nt: TGTGCCAGCAGTTACTGGGTAGGCGGGGGTGCCGGTGAGCAGTTCTTC
CDR3aa: CASSYWVGGGAGEQFF

v_gene: TRBV7-9
d_gene: -
j_gene: TRBJ1-1
abundance: -
len: 17
CDR3nt: TGTGCCAGCAGCTTAGGATTGGGACACCGGACGAACACTGAAGCTTTCTTT
CDR3aa: CASSLGLGHRTNTEAFF

v_gene: TRBV29-1
d_gene: -
j_gene: TRBJ1-2
abundance: few
len: 11
CDR3nt: TGCAGCGCCGGGACACCTTATGGCTACACCTTC
CDR3aa: CSAGTPYGYTF

v_gene: TRBV19
d_gene: TRBD2
j_gene: TRBJ2-1
abundance: -
len: 15
CDR3nt: TGTGCCAGTAGTATTAGTAGCGGGAGTTCCTATGAGCAGTTCTTC
CDR3aa: CASSISSGSSYEQFF

v_gene: TRBV7-2
d_gene: TRBD1
j_gene: TRBJ2-1
abundance: few
len: 14
CDR3nt: TGTGCCAGCAGCTTAAAGACAGGGGCGGTATTGCAGTTCTTC
CDR3aa: CASSLKTGAVLQFF

v_gene: TRBV9
d_gene: -
j_gene: TRBJ2-2
abundance: few
len: 14
CDR3nt: TGTGCCAGCAGCACACTAGGGAACACCGGGGAGCTGTTTTTT
CDR3aa: CASSTLGNTGELFF

v_gene: TRBV25-1
d_gene: -
j_gene: TRBJ1-1
abundance: -
len: 13
CDR3nt: TGTGCCAGCAGTGACCAGGGATACACTGAAGCTTTCTTT
CDR3aa: CASSDQGYTEAFF

v_gene: TRBV4-3
d_gene: -
j_gene: TRBJ2-5
abundance: few
len: 15
CDR3nt: TGCGCCAGCAGCCTAGGGGGGGCGAACCAAGAGACCCAGTACTTC
CDR3aa: CASSLGGANQETQYF

v_gene: TRBV2
d_gene: -
j_gene: TRBJ1-4
abundance: -
len: 12
CDR3nt: TGTGCCAGCAGTGAAGGGCAGGCTTTGCCGGTTTTT
CDR3aa: CASSEGQALPVF

v_gene: TRBV18
d_gene: TRBD1
j_gene: TRBJ2-6
abundance: -
len: 18
CDR3nt: TGTGCCAGCTCACCAATGGAGGGACAGGTGGCCGGGGCCAACGTCCTGACTTTC
CDR3aa: CASSPMEGQVAGANVLTF

v_gene: TRBV15
d_gene: TRBD1
j_gene: TRBJ1-1
abundance: -
len: 16
CDR3nt: TGTGCCACCAGCAGACCAGGACAGGGCGAGGAAGCCGAAGCTTTCTTT
CDR3aa: CATSRPGQGEEAEAFF

v_gene: TRBV7-3
d_gene: TRBD1
j_gene: TRBJ1-5
abundance: few
len: 18
CDR3nt: TGTGCCAGCAGCTTACCACGGGACAGGGGGGAAGGCAATCAGCCCCAGCATTTT
CDR3aa: CASSLPRDRGEGNQPQHF

v_gene: TRBV5-1
d_gene: -
j_gene: TRBJ2-1
abundance: few
len: 12
CDR3nt: TGCGCCAGCAGCTTGGCGGGGGGCGGGCAGTTCTTC
CDR3aa: CASSLAGGGQFF

v_gene: TRBV6-5
d_gene: TRBD1
j_gene: TRBJ1-1
abundance: few
len: 15
CDR3nt: TGTGCCAGCAGTACCGCGGACAGGCGTGGGTCTGAAGCTTTCTTT
CDR3aa: CASSTADRRGSEAFF

v_gene: TRBV29-1
d_gene: -
j_gene: TRBJ1-2
abundance: few
len: 11
CDR3nt: TGCAGCGTTGGGACTCTCGTAGGCTACACCTTC
CDR3aa: CSVGTLVGYTF

v_gene: TRBV29-1
d_gene: TRBD1
j_gene: TRBJ1-1
abundance: -
len: 19
CDR3nt: TGCAGCGTTGTAGCTCCCCGGGACAGGAAGGTGTCTGGGGACACTGAAGCTTTCTTT
CDR3aa: CSVVAPRDRKVSGDTEAFF

v_gene: TRBV7-2
d_gene: TRBD2
j_gene: TRBJ2-5
abundance: -
len: 15
CDR3nt: TGTGCCAGCAGCCGTTATCTAGCGGGAGGTGAGACCCAGTACTTC
CDR3aa: CASSRYLAGGETQYF

v_gene: TRBV7-9
d_gene: -
j_gene: TRBJ1-3
abundance: few
len: 16
CDR3nt: TGTGCCAGCAGCCCCACGGTAACAGGGAGAGGAAACACCATATATTTT
CDR3aa: CASSPTVTGRGNTIYF

v_gene: TRBV7-2
d_gene: TRBD2
j_gene: TRBJ2-3
abundance: few
len: 18
CDR3nt: TGTGCCAGCAGCTCATTGGGACTAGCGGGTGTTAGCACAGATACGCAGTATTTT
CDR3aa: CASSSLGLAGVSTDTQYF

v_gene: TRBV28
d_gene: TRBD1
j_gene: TRBJ1-5
abundance: few
len: 15
CDR3nt: TGTGCCAGCAGGTCGGGACAGGGGTTTCGGCAGCCCCAGCATTTT
CDR3aa: CASRSGQGFRQPQHF

v_gene: TRBV7-2
d_gene: TRBD1
j_gene: TRBJ2-7
abundance: few
len: 15
CDR3nt: TGTGCCAGCAGCTTAGAGGGGACAGGTACCTACGAGCAGTACTTC
CDR3aa: CASSLEGTGTYEQYF

v_gene: TRBV30
d_gene: -
j_gene: TRBJ2-7
abundance: -
len: 14
CDR3nt: TGTGCCTGGAGTGTAAGCCAGCGGGTCTACGAGCAGTACTTC
CDR3aa: CAWSVSQRVYEQYF

v_gene: TRBV2
d_gene: -
j_gene: TRBJ2-3
abundance: -
len: 15
CDR3nt: TGTGCCAGCAGCCAACAGGACACGAGCGCAGATACGCAGTATTTT
CDR3aa: CASSQQDTSADTQYF

v_gene: TRBV28
d_gene: -
j_gene: TRBJ2-3
abundance: -
len: 14
CDR3nt: TGTGCCAGCAGTTTTAACCGGGGCACAGATACGCAGTATTTT
CDR3aa: CASSFNRGTDTQYF

v_gene: TRBV10-3
d_gene: -
j_gene: TRBJ2-5
abundance: few
len: 12
CDR3nt: TGTGCCATCAGTGAGTTAGACGAGGCCCAGTACTTC
CDR3aa: CAISELDEAQYF

v_gene: TRBV5-4
d_gene: -
j_gene: TRBJ1-1
abundance: few
len: 15
CDR3nt: TGTGCCAGCAGCCGGAGGTACGGCCGGAACACTGAAGCTTTCTTT
CDR3aa: CASSRRYGRNTEAFF

v_gene: TRBV30
d_gene: -
j_gene: TRBJ2-5
abundance: few
len: 14
CDR3nt: TGTGCCTGGAGTGTAATCGGGGTCCAAGAGACCCAGTACTTC
CDR3aa: CAWSVIGVQETQYF